Below, 29 T cell receptor beta chains from the same sample are listed, as sequenced in a study of spatial heterogeneity in lung cancer (dated by TCRdb to between 2018 and 2021). The sample's time point label, in plain terms: blood at routine non-recurrence follow-up after resection. Library method: 5' RACE. Sequencer: NextSeq 500. The public sequencing data were trimmed at Q25 with fastp and processed into clonotypes with MiXCR by TCRdb, which kept only in-frame beta chains. CDR3 protein sequences are deduplicated, and each keeps its most common genes and DNA. A total of tens of thousands of distinct CDR3 sequences appear in this sample, less than 6.5% of them only once. Of the sample, more than 20% is held by the ten largest clones. The source was PBMCs, collected at follow-up. Receptors were obtained from a female donor with early-stage non-small cell lung cancer.

The V gene is TRBV25-1, the J gene TRBJ1-2, with 8 bases identical to TRBD1. Trimming took 7 bases from V and 4 from J; bases not matched to a gene: 8. Germline-derived CDR1 and CDR2 are MGHDK and SYGVNS. The CDR3 is 14 amino acids. The CDR3 spells CASILSGGFYGYTF. The CDR3 DNA reads TGTGCCAGCATCTTGTCAGGGGGCTTCTATGGCTACACCTTC.

As regards this clonotype: A much bigger clone sits one base away, suggesting this may be a read error. This chain links TRBV4-3 with TRBJ2-3; the D gene is possibly TRBD1 (6 bases). Per the germline V gene, CDR1 is LGHNA and CDR2 is YSLEER. CDR3 length: 14 amino acids. CDR3 protein: CTSSQEGTGDTQYF. DNA for the CDR3: TGCACCAGCAGCCAAGAAGGAACAGGGGATACGCAGTATTTT.

This clonotype is deemed medium-sized. This rearrangement joins TRBV29-1 to TRBJ2-3, with D perhaps matching TRBD1 (5 bases). The germline gives CDR1 SQVTM, CDR2 ANQGSEA. Trimming shortened V by 0 bases and J by 3 bases, and 7 bases separated the two germline ends. The CDR3 is made up of 13 amino acids. This CDR3 is CSVEDPGTDTQYF. The CDR3 DNA is TGCAGCGTTGAAGATCCAGGGACAGATACGCAGTATTTT.

This clonotype was seen at least ten times. The chain joins TRBV4-1 to TRBJ2-4; the D call may be TRBD1 or TRBD2 (5 bases each). Germline values: CDR1 MGHRA, CDR2 YSYEKL. The V end was cut by 1 base, the J end by 2 bases, with 15 bases between. The CDR3 length is 17 residues. CDR3 nucleotide sequence: TGCGCCAGCAGCCAAGCCGGGGCCCGAGGAACCAAAAACATTCAGTACTTC. Amino acids: CASSQAGARGTKNIQYF.

This clonotype has a count of ten or more. The rearrangement uses TRBV7-8 and TRBJ2-2; 15 bases agree with TRBD2. Germline V gene sequence: CDR1 SGHVS, CDR2 FQNEAQ. V shed 5 bases, J shed 0 bases, and the junction held 1 base outside the gene matches. This CDR3 is built from 17 residues. The CDR3 loop is CASSRTSGGANTGELFF. The CDR3 region has the DNA TGTGCCAGCAGCCGGACTAGCGGGGGGGCGAACACCGGGGAGCTGTTTTTT.

In this sample, this clonotype turned up many times. CDR3 protein: CASTSTGSWYF. The CDR3 DNA sequence: TGTGCCAGCACCTCGACCGGGTCTTGGTATTTT. The chain couples TRBV28 to TRBJ2-3, with unresolved D. The CDR3 runs 11 residues. The V gene's germline CDR1 is MDHEN and CDR2 SYDVKM. Trimming took off 7 bases at V and 14 bases at J, with 16 bases between the two ends.

This clonotype was observed many times. The chain has TRBV20-1 and TRBJ1-5; 8 positions agree with TRBD1. This CDR3 region has 16 residues. V was clipped by 1 base and J by 4 bases; unmatched bases: 9. From germline, CDR1 is DFQATT and CDR2 SNEGSKA (reference sequence). The CDR3 DNA reads TGCAGTGCTAGAGGGGGCAGGGGGCAGAGAAATCAGCCCCAGCATTTT. Encoded protein: CSARGGRGQRNQPQHF.

This clonotype was observed a few times. The chain is built from TRBV28 and TRBJ1-2; D gene unclear. CDR3 length: 15 amino acids. The germline gives CDR1 MDHEN, CDR2 SYDVKM. Trimming cost V 6 bases and J 3 bases, with 17 bases left between them. For the CDR3, the DNA is TGTGCCAGCAGACAGTTCGGGATGGAAGACTATGGCTACACCTTC. Amino acids: CASRQFGMEDYGYTF.

This clonotype was detected ten times or more. The CDR3 DNA sequence: TGTGCCAGCAGCCCGCCGACAGTTCTGAACACTGAAGCTTTCTTT. Its protein is CASSPPTVLNTEAFF. The chain is built from TRBV14 and TRBJ1-1; D might be TRBD1 (5 bases). CDR1 and CDR2 from the germline V gene are SGHDN and FVKESK. Deletions cut 4 bases from V and 0 bases from J, with 12 bases between. CDR3 length: 15 residues.

This clonotype has at least ten counts. This chain uses TRBV20-1 with TRBJ2-1; D not certain. With 2 bases removed from V and 10 bases from J, the gap between germline ends came to 15 bases. Germline CDR1 DFQATT, CDR2 SNEGSKA (reference sequence). CDR3 length: 13 amino acids. CDR3 DNA: TGCAGTGCTAGAAGTTTACGCCTTTCCGAGCAGTTCTTC. Protein: CSARSLRLSEQFF.

The sample holds many counts of this clonotype. This chain links TRBV20-1 with TRBJ2-7, with 10 bases identical to TRBD1. The CDR3 loop spans 15 amino acids. V gave up 3 bases and J gave up 6 bases; unmatched junction bases: 11. CDR1 and CDR2 from the germline V gene are DFQATT and SNEGSKA (reference sequence). The CDR3: CSARPRAGQGSEQYF. The CDR3 bases are TGCAGTGCTAGGCCGCGGGCGGGACAGGGGTCCGAGCAGTACTTC.

The table lists this clonotype with many counts. V usage is TRBV7-2 and J usage is TRBJ1-1; possible D gene TRBD1, 5 bases. Germline V gene data show CDR1 as SGHTA and CDR2 as FQGNSA. This CDR3 is built from 15 residues. Trimming stripped 2 bases from V and 2 bases from J, with 12 bases between. CDR3 coding DNA: TGTGCCAGCAGCTTATCCTCCCAGGGAAACACTGAAGCTTTCTTT. It specifies CASSLSSQGNTEAFF.

This clonotype occurred many times. This chain links TRBV3-1 with TRBJ2-1; 8 bases line up with TRBD2. The CDR3 covers 15 residues. CDR1 and CDR2 from the germline V gene are LGHDT and YNNKEL (reference sequence). V dropped 0 bases and J dropped 7; count of bases not matched to a gene: 5. CDR3 in amino acids: CASSQDPGGDNEQFF. The CDR3, as DNA: TGTGCCAGCAGCCAAGATCCGGGGGGGGATAATGAGCAGTTCTTC.

This clonotype was recorded at least ten times. The V and J genes are TRBV2 and TRBJ2-2, with TRBD2 matching over 13 bases. Looked up from germline, CDR1 is SNHLY and CDR2 is FYNNEI. This CDR3 contains 14 residues. V shed 8 bases, J shed 6 bases, and the junction held 3 bases outside the gene matches. In DNA form, the CDR3 reads TGTGCCAGCGGGGGACTAGCGGGATCCGGGGAGCTGTTTTTT. This sequence encodes CASGGLAGSGELFF.

At least ten counts were recorded for this clonotype. V and J are TRBV11-2 and TRBJ2-7, with D unresolved. The CDR3 is 12 residues long. The germline V gene encodes CDR1 SGHAT and CDR2 FQNNGV. Between the trimmed V and J ends, which lost 3 bases and 3 bases, there was a span of 6 bases. CDR3 sequence (DNA): TGTGCCAGCAGCTTCTCCCTCTACGAGCAGTACTTC. This gives the protein CASSFSLYEQYF. The variable domain in full, completed from reference TRBV11-2 and TRBJ2-7, reads EAGVAQSPRYKIIEKRQSVAFWCNPISGHATLYWYQQILGQGPKLLIQFQNNGVVDDSQLPKDRFSAERLKGVDSTLKIQPAKLEDSAVYLCASSFSLYEQYFGPGTRLTVT.

This clonotype has at least ten counts. V is TRBV20-1 and J is TRBJ2-2; 9 bases are a match to TRBD2. Unmatched junction bases numbered 3, after V lost 5 bases and J lost 2 bases. Per germline, CDR1 DFQATT and CDR2 SNEGSKA (reference sequence). CDR3 length equals 14 residues. In nucleotides, the CDR3 is TGCAGTGCTTCCGGGACTAGCAACACCGGGGAGCTGTTTTTT. This gives the protein CSASGTSNTGELFF.

The genes are TRBV5-3 and TRBJ2-1; 7 bases are a match to TRBD2. TRBV5-3 qualifies as an ORF whose function is uncertain. The CDR3 contains 16 residues. J was trimmed by 6 bases and V by 3 bases; bases with no gene match: 12. The DNA for the CDR3 is TGTGCCAGAAGCTCCACGTGTGGGAGGGCCGGCAATGAGCAGTTCTTC. It encodes CARSSTCGRAGNEQFF.

The table lists this clonotype with many counts. The CDR3 loop is CASSRTGSSYEQYF. DNA of the CDR3: TGTGCCAGCAGCCGTACCGGGAGCTCCTACGAGCAGTACTTC. The V call is TRBV4-2, the J call TRBJ2-7; a weak D match, TRBD2 (6 bases). Trimming took 4 bases from V and 0 from J, leaving 10 bases between them. Germline V gives CDR1 LGHNA, CDR2 YNFKEQ. The CDR3 consists of 14 residues.

This clonotype was counted many times. The J gene is TRBJ2-5, the V gene TRBV11-1; no clear D. The CDR3 totals 13 residues. V was shortened by 1 base and J by 5 bases, with 8 bases between the two germline ends. CDR1 SGHAT and CDR2 FQDESV come from the germline V gene (reference sequence). CDR3 residues: CASSLVRRETQYF. The DNA of the CDR3 is TGTGCCAGCAGCTTAGTCCGGCGGGAGACCCAGTACTTC.

The table lists this clonotype with many counts. This chain connects TRBV7-2 to TRBJ2-7; 7 bases are shared with TRBD1. CDR3 size: 13 residues. Trimming at V came to 5 bases and at J to 1 base, leaving 2 bases not matched to a gene. In germline, CDR1 is SGHTA, CDR2 FQGNSA. CDR3 nucleotides: TGTGCCAGCAGCAAGGACAGGTCCTACGAGCAGTACTTC. Translated: CASSKDRSYEQYF.

This clonotype has a count of ten or more. The J gene is TRBJ2-1, the V gene TRBV9, with TRBD2 as a possible D gene (6 bases). With 2 bases removed from V and 6 bases from J, the gap between germline ends came to 15 bases. The CDR3 runs 15 residues. CDR1 is SGDLS and CDR2 is YYNGEE in the germline V gene. CDR3 protein: CASSVGGASSNEQFF. The CDR3, as DNA: TGTGCCAGCAGCGTGGGCGGGGCCTCTTCCAATGAGCAGTTCTTC. The complete variable domain, with remaining parts taken from reference TRBV9 and TRBJ2-1, reads DSGVTQTPKHLITATGQRVTLRCSPRSGDLSVYWYQQSLDQGLQFLIQYYNGEERAKGNILERFSAQQFPDLHSELNLSSLELGDSALYFCASSVGGASSNEQFFGPGTRLTVL.

This clonotype was picked up a small number of times. The V call is TRBV10-3, the J call TRBJ2-3; 9 nucleotides agree with TRBD2. CDR1 is ENHRY, CDR2 SYGVKD, per germline. V lost 0 bases to trimming and J lost 3 bases; unmatched junction nucleotides: 4. This CDR3 is 16 amino acids long. CDR3 bases: TGTGCCATCAGTGAGTCTTGGAGCGGGGGGACAGATACGCAGTATTTT. The encoded protein is CAISESWSGGTDTQYF.

V usage is TRBV20-1 and J usage is TRBJ2-1, with D unresolved. The CDR3 has 14 residues. V dropped 6 bases and J dropped 5 bases, with 17 bases sitting between them. Germline V gene lookup returns CDR1 DFQATT and CDR2 SNEGSKA (reference sequence). CDR3 loop: CSARRTEFHNEQFF. Here the CDR3 DNA reads TGCAGTGCCCGAAGGACCGAATTTCACAATGAGCAGTTCTTC.

The V gene is TRBV6-2 or TRBV6-3, the J gene TRBJ2-3; 7 bases are shared with TRBD2. The CDR3 has 15 amino acids. Unmatched junction bases numbered 5, after V lost 2 bases and J lost 3 bases. Germline CDR1 is MNHEY and CDR2 is SVGEGT. CDR3: CASSYREAWTDTQYF. The CDR3 nucleotides read TGTGCCAGCAGTTACCGGGAGGCGTGGACAGATACGCAGTATTTT.

The table lists this clonotype with many counts. The V gene is TRBV28, the J gene TRBJ1-6; D ambiguous. Trimming stripped 3 bases from V and 10 bases from J, with 13 bases between. The CDR3 is made up of 14 amino acids. Germline V lookup: CDR1 MDHEN, CDR2 SYDVKM. CDR3 sequence reads: CASSFRLRNSPLHF. CDR3 coding DNA: TGTGCCAGCAGTTTTCGGTTGAGGAACTCACCCCTCCACTTT.

This clonotype showed up many times. The chain combines TRBV20-1 with TRBJ2-3; D gene ambiguous. Germline-derived CDR1 and CDR2 are DFQATT and SNEGSKA (reference sequence). V was clipped by 5 bases and J by 1 base, with 19 bases between them. The CDR3 totals 16 residues. CDR3: CSASTRYFEGTDTQYF. For the CDR3, the DNA is TGCAGTGCTTCCACCCGGTACTTTGAGGGCACAGATACGCAGTATTTT.

This clonotype occurred many times. V gene TRBV27 combines with J gene TRBJ2-7, with TRBD1 identical over 9 bases. The ends lost 6 bases at V and 6 bases at J; junction bases unmatched: 9. This CDR3 spans 14 amino acids. Germline V gene sequence: CDR1 MNHEY, CDR2 SMNVEV (reference sequence). CDR3 in amino acids: CASRNLGQGGEQYF. In DNA form, the CDR3 reads TGTGCCAGCAGGAATCTGGGACAGGGAGGCGAGCAGTACTTC.

This chain joins TRBV7-9 and TRBJ2-7, with a tentative D call TRBD2 (6 bases). V lost 8 bases to trimming and J lost 9 bases, with 17 bases between them. The germline V gene encodes CDR1 SEHNR and CDR2 FQNEAQ (reference sequence). The CDR3 consists of 12 residues. This CDR3 is CASGTYIGRQYF. The CDR3 nucleotides are TGTGCCAGCGGCACTTACATCGGGAGGCAGTACTTC.

This clonotype was picked up many times. The chain has TRBV29-1 and TRBJ2-7; possibly TRBD1 for D (5 bases). This CDR3 comprises 15 residues. The germline CDR1 and CDR2 sequences are SQVTM and ANQGSEA. Trimming removed 1 base at V and 0 bases at J, with 13 bases between. The CDR3 sequence: CSVEVWGRPSYEQYF. The CDR3, as DNA: TGCAGCGTTGAAGTTTGGGGCAGGCCCTCCTACGAGCAGTACTTC.